Below are 32 T cell receptor beta chains sequenced from a single sample in a study of T cell repertoires in cytomegalovirus infection. No antigen has been identified for these receptors. TCRdb called the reads again in MiXCR, with one record for every CDR3 protein. This table has hundreds of thousands of distinct CDR3 sequences, under 35% appearing once. Specimen: cultured PBMCs, collected from culture after CMV antigen stimulation. These receptors were obtained from a human donor in good health (CMV status not recorded). Some clones in this sample may be carry-over from other donors' samples.

This chain joins TRBV5-4 and TRBJ2-1; 7 bases match TRBD2. Germline CDR1 SGHNT, CDR2 YYREEE (reference sequence). The trim removed 2 bases at V and 5 bases at J, leaving 16 bases unmatched. The CDR3 extends over 18 amino acids. Here the CDR3 DNA reads TGTGCCAGCAGCTTTGGAGGTGAATACGGGACTATTAACAATGAGCAGTTCTTC. Protein product: CASSFGGEYGTINNEQFF.

This clonotype was seen many times. V and J are TRBV7-2 and TRBJ2-3; D perhaps matches TRBD2 (6 bases). Germline V gene lookup returns CDR1 SGHTA and CDR2 FQGNSA. V was cut by 1 base and J by 6 bases, with 11 bases left in between. CDR3 length equals 14 residues. CDR3 in amino acids: CASSLGGLADTQYF. The CDR3 DNA follows: TGTGCCAGCAGCTTAGGAGGTCTAGCGGATACGCAGTATTTT.

V is TRBV6-6 and J is TRBJ2-7; 7 positions match TRBD1. The CDR3 loop spans 13 amino acids. V shed 0 bases and J 6 bases; nucleotides not matched to a gene: 2. CDR1 is MNHNY and CDR2 is SVGAGI in the germline V gene (reference sequence). CDR3 sequence reads: CASSYSRTGEQYF. The DNA for the CDR3 is TGTGCCAGCAGTTACTCGAGGACAGGCGAGCAGTACTTC.

This rearrangement joins TRBV10-3 to TRBJ1-2, with 12 bases lining up with TRBD1. The CDR3 is made up of 16 amino acids. The V segment lost 8 bases and the J segment 0 bases; nucleotides outside the gene matches: 7. Germline lookup yields CDR1 ENHRY and CDR2 SYGVKD. CDR3 DNA sequence: TGTGCCATCTCACTCCGGGACAGGGGGCCTAACTATGGCTACACCTTC. This codes for CAISLRDRGPNYGYTF.

The chain links TRBV6-7 to TRBJ2-2; 12 nucleotides match TRBD2. TRBV6-7 is sorted into the ORF group, with uncertain function. The CDR3 loop spans 17 amino acids. V shed 6 bases and J 0 bases; nucleotides not matched to a gene: 5. The CDR3, as DNA: TGTGCCAGCAGCTTACTAGCGGGAGGCTCGAACACCGGGGAGCTGTTTTTT. Encoded protein: CASSLLAGGSNTGELFF.

This sequence joins TRBV7-9 and TRBJ2-1, with D perhaps matching TRBD1 (7 bases). Germline CDR1 is SEHNR and CDR2 is FQNEAQ (reference sequence). Trimming took 4 bases from V and 7 from J, leaving 20 bases between them. This CDR3 spans 16 amino acids. The CDR3 DNA follows: TGTGCCAGCAGCTCCCCTTCCAGGGCAGGGGGGAATGAGCAGTTCTTC. Residues: CASSSPSRAGGNEQFF.

The chain has TRBV3-1 and TRBJ1-6; D unclear. Germline lookup yields CDR1 LGHDT and CDR2 YNNKEL (reference sequence). Trimming shortened V by 3 bases and J by 8 bases, and 5 bases separated the two germline ends. The CDR3 is 12 amino acids. CDR3 sequence: CASSQEYSPLHF. The CDR3 region has the DNA TGTGCCAGCAGCCAGGAATATTCACCCCTCCACTTT. Full variable domain (rest looked up from reference TRBV3-1 and TRBJ1-6): DTAVSQTPKYLVTQMGNDKSIKCEQNLGHDTMYWYKQDSKKFLKIMFSYNNKELIINETVPNRFSPKSPDKAHLNLHINSLELGDSAVYFCASSQEYSPLHFGNGTRLTVT.

V gene TRBV10-3 combines with J gene TRBJ2-6, with TRBD1 matching 8 bases. The V segment lost 6 bases and the J segment 2 bases; nucleotides outside the gene matches: 6. This CDR3 contains 16 residues. CDR1 is ENHRY and CDR2 is SYGVKD in the germline V gene. The CDR3 DNA sequence: TGTGCCATCAGCCCCTCAGGGGGCCCTGGGGCCAACGTCCTGACTTTC. This encodes CAISPSGGPGANVLTF.

CDR3 bases: TGTGCCAGCAGCTGGACAGAGCAAGAGACCCAGTACTTC. It specifies CASSWTEQETQYF. The gene calls are TRBV12-3 or TRBV12-4 and TRBJ2-5; a weak D match, TRBD1 (6 bases). CDR3 size: 13 residues. Trimming pared 6 bases from V and 2 bases from J, leaving 10 bases between.

This clonotype was found a few times. The CDR3 coding sequence is TGCAGTGCTCCCCGGACAGGGAATAACTATGGCTACACCTTC. Its protein product is CSAPRTGNNYGYTF. This chain joins TRBV20-1 and TRBJ1-2, with TRBD1 matching over 8 bases. CDR3 length: 14 residues. Germline V gene sequence: CDR1 DFQATT, CDR2 SNEGSKA (reference sequence). V lost 5 bases, J lost 1 base, and 6 bases stayed unmatched.

This clonotype was counted only a few times. The chain carries TRBV11-1 and TRBJ2-1; 9 bases are shared with TRBD2. CDR3 size: 15 residues. Trimming at V came to 2 bases and at J to 5 bases, leaving 4 bases not matched to a gene. CDR1 and CDR2 (germline): SGHAT, FQDESV (reference sequence). CDR3 coding DNA: TGTGCCAGCAGCTTAAGCGGGGGGTTCAACAATGAGCAGTTCTTC. Protein sequence: CASSLSGGFNNEQFF.

This clonotype was seen a few times. The chain is built from TRBV12-3 or TRBV12-4 and TRBJ2-5, with a tentative D call TRBD1 (5 bases). With 0 bases removed from V and 9 bases from J, the gap between germline ends came to 14 bases. The CDR3 covers 14 residues. The DNA of the CDR3 is TGTGCCAGCAGTTTAGCAGGGCGGCTAGGGGCCCAGTACTTC. It codes for CASSLAGRLGAQYF.

This clonotype was counted only a few times. J is TRBJ1-6 and V is TRBV28; weak D call: TRBD1 (5 bases). Trimming stripped 0 bases from V and 4 bases from J, with 7 bases between. This CDR3 spans 15 amino acids. From germline, CDR1 is MDHEN and CDR2 SYDVKM. In DNA, the CDR3 is TGTGCCAGCAGTTTATGGAAGGGGTATAATTCACCCCTCCACTTT. Its translation is CASSLWKGYNSPLHF.

This chain connects TRBV20-1 to TRBJ1-2, with a tentative D call TRBD1 (6 bases). V was trimmed by 0 bases and J by 2 bases, leaving 7 bases between them. In germline, CDR1 is DFQATT, CDR2 SNEGSKA (reference sequence). This CDR3 region has 13 residues. The CDR3 nucleotides are TGCAGTGCTAGAGAGAGGGGGAACTATGGCTACACCTTC. This codes for CSARERGNYGYTF.

The sample holds a few counts of this clonotype. The chain carries TRBV25-1 and TRBJ2-5; 7 positions agree with TRBD1. This CDR3 spans 15 amino acids. CDR1 MGHDK and CDR2 SYGVNS come from the germline V gene. The J segment lost 1 base and the V segment lost 3 bases, leaving 5 bases of the junction unmatched. The CDR3 DNA reads as TGTGCCAGCAGTGACCCACAGGGGCCCCAAGAGACCCAGTACTTC. Translation gives CASSDPQGPQETQYF. The entire variable domain, with the rest obtained from reference TRBV25-1 and TRBJ2-5, is as follows: EADIYQTPRYLVIGTGKKITLECSQTMGHDKMYWYQQDPGMELHLIHYSYGVNSTEKGDLSSESTVSRIRTEHFPLTLESARPSHTSQYLCASSDPQGPQETQYFGPGTRLLVL.

This chain links TRBV7-9 with TRBJ2-7; a weak D match, TRBD2 (5 bases). V lost 0 bases to trimming and J lost 3 bases, with 12 bases between them. This CDR3 is 15 amino acids long. Germline CDR1 reads SEHNR; CDR2 reads FQNEAQ (reference sequence). CDR3 sequence reads: CASSLATTKNYEQYF. The CDR3 DNA reads as TGTGCCAGCAGCTTAGCAACGACTAAAAACTACGAGCAGTACTTC. The full variable domain, rest sourced from reference TRBV7-9 and TRBJ2-7, is DTGVSQNPRHKITKRGQNVTFRCDPISEHNRLYWYRQTLGQGPEFLTYFQNEAQLEKSRLLSDRFSAERPKGSFSTLEIQRTEQGDSAMYLCASSLATTKNYEQYFGPGTRLTVT.

The J gene is TRBJ1-6, the V gene TRBV18; D remains unclear. CDR3 length: 12 residues. CDR1 is KGHSH and CDR2 is LQKENI in the germline V gene. The V end was cut by 2 bases, the J end by 15 bases, with 11 bases between. The CDR3 loop is CASSPLGRDLHF. CDR3 DNA sequence: TGTGCCAGCTCACCATTGGGGAGGGACCTCCACTTT. The variable domain in full, completed from reference TRBV18 and TRBJ1-6, reads NAGVMQNPRHLVRRRGQEARLRCSPMKGHSHVYWYRQLPEEGLKFMVYLQKENIIDESGMPKERFSAEFPKEGPSILRIQQVVRGDSAAYFCASSPLGRDLHFGNGTRLTVT.

Only a few counts were recorded for this clonotype. This CDR3 is CASATQRGHTEAFF. The CDR3 bases are TGTGCCAGCGCCACCCAGAGGGGCCACACTGAAGCTTTCTTT. This rearrangement joins TRBV7-9 to TRBJ1-1; possible D gene TRBD1, 5 bases. The germline CDR1 and CDR2 sequences are SEHNR and FQNEAQ (reference sequence). Trimming shortened V by 8 bases and J by 3 bases, and 16 bases separated the two germline ends. The CDR3 has 14 amino acids.

The CDR3 nucleotides are TGTGCCAGCAGCTTGGGGACTAGCGGGAGAGAGACCCAGTACTTC. Translated: CASSLGTSGRETQYF. This chain connects TRBV5-4 to TRBJ2-5; TRBD2 matches at 13 bases. Germline V CDR1 and CDR2: SGHNT, YYREEE (reference sequence). The CDR3 spans 15 residues. Germline trimming cut 0 bases from V and 4 bases from J; bases unmatched to any gene: 0.

The rearrangement uses TRBV7-9 and TRBJ1-6; D is uncertain. Per germline, CDR1 SEHNR and CDR2 FQNEAQ (reference sequence). V dropped 2 bases and J dropped 14 bases, with 7 bases sitting between them. The CDR3 consists of 11 residues. The CDR3 is CASSLSEALHF. The CDR3 bases are TGTGCCAGCAGCTTATCAGAAGCCCTCCACTTT.

The V call is TRBV6-2 or TRBV6-3, the J call TRBJ1-5, with D possibly being TRBD1 (6 bases). Trimming stripped 9 bases from V and 4 bases from J, with 16 bases between. Per the germline V gene, CDR1 is MNHEY and CDR2 is SVGEGT. The CDR3 covers 14 residues. CDR3 sequence: CASKSGQINQPQHF. The CDR3, as DNA: TGTGCCAGTAAATCAGGACAGATAAATCAGCCCCAGCATTTT.

V usage is TRBV19 and J usage is TRBJ1-1; D might be TRBD1 (5 bases). Germline CDR1 and CDR2: LNHDA and SQIVND (reference sequence). V lost 7 bases and J lost 3, with 15 bases in between. There are 14 residues in the CDR3. The CDR3 DNA follows: TGTGCCAGTATCGGGCGGGGCCGCGACACTGAAGCTTTCTTT. It yields the protein CASIGRGRDTEAFF.

This clonotype came up many times. V and J are TRBV6-5 and TRBJ1-6, with 7 bases aligning to TRBD1. Germline trimming cut 2 bases from V and 0 bases from J; bases unmatched to any gene: 7. In germline, CDR1 is MNHEY, CDR2 SVGAGI. The CDR3 spans 18 residues. The CDR3 protein is CASSYGTGDFSYNSPLHF. The CDR3 DNA reads TGTGCCAGCAGTTACGGCACAGGGGACTTCTCCTATAATTCACCCCTCCACTTT.

The chain has TRBV24-1 and TRBJ2-5, with D possibly matching TRBD2 (6 bases). Germline assignment: CDR1 KGHDR and CDR2 SFDVKD. The V end lost 3 bases, the J end lost 0 bases, and 10 bases lay between the germline ends. The CDR3 consists of 15 residues. The DNA for the CDR3 is TGTGCCACCAGTGATCCTAGCGAAAACCAAGAGACCCAGTACTTC. This gives the protein CATSDPSENQETQYF.

The V and J genes are TRBV5-6 and TRBJ2-2, with unresolved D. Germline values: CDR1 SGHDT, CDR2 YYEEEE. This CDR3 region has 15 residues. Trimming removed 0 bases at V and 2 bases at J, with 8 bases between. The CDR3 DNA reads as TGTGCCAGCAGCTTGGAACAGAGAAACACCGGGGAGCTGTTTTTT. Its protein is CASSLEQRNTGELFF.

The J gene is TRBJ1-2, the V gene TRBV6-6; 7 bases align to TRBD1. CDR1 is MNHNY, CDR2 SVGAGI, per germline (reference sequence). The CDR3 is made up of 15 amino acids. Losses at the gene ends were 2 bases for V and 6 bases for J; bases not matched to a gene: 9. This chain's CDR3 is CASSYARGGRNGYTF. The CDR3 bases are TGTGCCAGCAGTTACGCCAGGGGGGGGCGGAATGGCTACACCTTC.

This clonotype was detected a few times. This CDR3 is CAISARNTFYSSNYGYTF. CDR3 coding DNA: TGTGCCATCAGTGCCAGAAATACATTTTACTCGTCTAACTATGGCTACACCTTC. V usage is TRBV10-3 and J usage is TRBJ1-2; no definite D call. Per germline, CDR1 ENHRY and CDR2 SYGVKD. V lost 4 bases and J 0 bases, leaving 21 bases between the germline ends. This CDR3 is 18 amino acids long.

J is TRBJ2-7 and V is TRBV4-1, with D perhaps matching TRBD1 (6 bases). The germline V gene encodes CDR1 MGHRA and CDR2 YSYEKL. V lost 10 bases and J lost 1, with 17 bases in between. CDR3 length: 14 residues. The CDR3 DNA reads TGCGCCACCCTAGGTCCGGACAGATCCTACGAGCAGTACTTC. It encodes CATLGPDRSYEQYF.

The V gene is TRBV7-7, the J gene TRBJ2-2; TRBD1 agrees at 7 bases. The CDR3 is 14 amino acids. Trimming cost V 5 bases and J 4 bases; bases outside gene matches: 4. Germline CDR1 SSHAT, CDR2 FNYEAQ (reference sequence). Here the CDR3 reads CASSAGTATGELFF. In DNA, the CDR3 is TGTGCCAGCAGCGCCGGGACAGCCACCGGGGAGCTGTTTTTT.

Comments on this clonotype: An end of the junction does not agree with germline; a read error may underlie this. This chain connects TRBV4-1 to TRBJ2-1; D is perhaps TRBD1 or TRBD2 (5 bases each). The CDR3 has 14 amino acids. Germline CDR1 and CDR2: MGHRA and YSYEKL. The CDR3 loop is CASSQRGSNNEQFF. CDR3 coding DNA: TGCGCCAGCAGCCAGAGGGGCTCCAACAATGAGCAGTTCTTC.

The chain links TRBV4-1 to TRBJ1-5; the D is unclear. CDR1 is MGHRA and CDR2 is YSYEKL in the germline V gene. The CDR3 sequence is 15 residues long. V was clipped by 0 bases and J by 4 bases, with 10 bases between them. This chain's CDR3 is CASSQEGRMNQPQHF. In DNA, the CDR3 is TGCGCCAGCAGCCAAGAGGGGAGGATGAATCAGCCCCAGCATTTT.

V and J are TRBV7-3 and TRBJ1-6; 7 bases match TRBD1. The CDR3 spans 14 residues. V trimming: 6 bases; J trimming: 6 bases; junction bases outside the gene matches: 5. Germline-derived CDR1 and CDR2 are SGHTA and FQGTGA. CDR3 sequence: CASRPGGRNSPLHF. The CDR3 DNA sequence: TGTGCCAGCAGGCCAGGGGGACGTAATTCACCCCTCCACTTT. Variable domain in full (rest from reference TRBV7-3 and TRBJ1-6): GAGVSQTPSNKVTEKGKYVELRCDPISGHTALYWYRQSLGQGPEFLIYFQGTGAADDSGLPNDRFFAVRPEGSVSTLKIQRTERGDSAVYLCASRPGGRNSPLHFGNGTRLTVT.